The 6 T cell receptor beta chains listed next were all sequenced from one sample in a study of shared clonotypes between healthy human individuals. TCRdb's table, derived via immunoSEQ multiplex PCR, lists solely in-frame clones and lacks some. Seen here are some 2,000,000 clones, almost 96% observed once, and the top ten hold roughly 0.13%. The specimen sequenced was naive CD4+ T cells sorted from blood. Subset specified: CD45RA+ positively selected. These receptors came from a man younger than 35 in good health.

CDR3 nucleotide sequence: TGTGCCACAACGGGACTAGCGGGAGCAGAGGAGCTGTTTTTT. Its protein product is CATTGLAGAEELFF. The chain joins TRBV10-3 to TRBJ2-2; TRBD2 agrees at 14 bases. This CDR3 is 14 amino acids long. After removal of 10 bases from V and 10 bases from J, the junction contained 8 bases not matched to a gene. From germline, CDR1 is ENHRY and CDR2 SYGVKD.

The chain links TRBV6-5 to TRBJ1-2, with D possibly being TRBD1 (6 bases). Germline values: CDR1 MNHEY, CDR2 SVGAGI. The germline V and J ends were trimmed by 8 bases and 0 bases, with 7 bases remaining between them. CDR3 length equals 12 residues. The CDR3 DNA reads as TGTGCCAGCGGGGACACTAACTATGGCTACACCTTC. Encoded protein: CASGDTNYGYTF.

The V call is TRBV2, the J call TRBJ2-7; a weak D match, TRBD1 (6 bases). This CDR3 region has 13 residues. The germline V gene encodes CDR1 SNHLY and CDR2 FYNNEI. V lost 4 bases and J 5 bases, leaving 12 bases between the germline ends. CDR3 residues: CASSGTVYNEQYF. DNA of the CDR3: TGTGCCAGCAGTGGGACAGTGTACAACGAGCAGTACTTC.

In the case of this clone: At one end, the junction sequence differs from germline, possibly due to a read error. The gene calls are TRBV5-6 and TRBJ2-5; 10 bases agree with TRBD2. Germline V gives CDR1 SGHDT, CDR2 YYEEEE. The CDR3 is 18 residues long. CDR3 amino acids: CASTLIQGAGGYQETQYF. CDR3 nucleotides: TGTGCCAGCACCTTGATACAAGGAGCGGGGGGGTACCAAGAGACCCAGTACTTC.

The chain is built from TRBV18 and TRBJ1-6; no clear D gene. The V end was cut by 2 bases, the J end by 7 bases, with 6 bases between. The length of the CDR3 is 13 residues. Germline lookup yields CDR1 KGHSH and CDR2 LQKENI. The CDR3 sequence is CASSPSPNSPLHF. CDR3 coding DNA: TGTGCCAGCTCACCATCTCCAAATTCACCCCTCCACTTT.

CDR3 bases: TGTGCCAGCAGCGTCGGGGCGCAGTACCTCTCTGGAAACACCATATATTTT. Translation: CASSVGAQYLSGNTIYF. This rearrangement joins TRBV9 to TRBJ1-3; D possibly corresponds to TRBD1 (5 bases). The CDR3 length is 17 residues. CDR1 is SGDLS, CDR2 YYNGEE, per germline. Trimming left V 2 bases short and J 0 bases short, with 15 bases between.